Below, one T cell receptor (beta chain) is given with its context. This entry comes from a study of blood T cell repertoires in COVID-19. For the study at large: Sites in the United States, Italy and Spain provided acute and convalescent COVID-19 samples.

This CDR3 has 14 amino acids. Trimming at V came to 4 bases and at J to 2 bases, leaving 6 bases not matched to a gene. CDR1 is SGHRS and CDR2 is YFSETQ in the germline V gene. Some clones are missing from TCRdb's copy, which holds only in-frame ones; the method was immunoSEQ multiplex PCR. The sample includes approximately 78,000 clones, roughly 90% seen only once; the top ten take roughly 29%. The TCR was taken from a man aged 50-59 years with acute or convalescent COVID-19. Sequences were obtained from peripheral blood. This sequence joins TRBV5-1 and TRBJ2-7; 7 positions match TRBD1. In nucleotides, the CDR3 is TGCGCCAGCAGCATCACGGGACAGCCCTACGAGCAGTACTTC. Its protein is CASSITGQPYEQYF.